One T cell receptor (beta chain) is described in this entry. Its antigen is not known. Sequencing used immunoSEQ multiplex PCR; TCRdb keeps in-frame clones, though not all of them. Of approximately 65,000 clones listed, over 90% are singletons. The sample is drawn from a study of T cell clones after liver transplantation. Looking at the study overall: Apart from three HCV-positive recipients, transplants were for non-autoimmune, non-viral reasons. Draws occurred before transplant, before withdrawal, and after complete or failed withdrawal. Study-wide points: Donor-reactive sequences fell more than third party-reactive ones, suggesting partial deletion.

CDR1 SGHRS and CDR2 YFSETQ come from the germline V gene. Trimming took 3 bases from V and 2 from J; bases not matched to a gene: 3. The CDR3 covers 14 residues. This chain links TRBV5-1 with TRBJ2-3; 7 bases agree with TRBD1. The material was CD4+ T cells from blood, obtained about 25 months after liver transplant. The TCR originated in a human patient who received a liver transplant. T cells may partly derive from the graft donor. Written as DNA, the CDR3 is TGCGCCAGCAGCTATGGACAGGACACAGATACGCAGTATTTT. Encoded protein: CASSYGQDTDTQYF. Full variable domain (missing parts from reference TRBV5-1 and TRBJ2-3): KAGVTQTPRYLIKTRGQQVTLSCSPISGHRSVSWYQQTPGQGLQFLFEYFSETQRNKGNFPGRFSGRQFSNSRSEMNVSTLELGDSALYLCASSYGQDTDTQYFGPGTRLTVL.